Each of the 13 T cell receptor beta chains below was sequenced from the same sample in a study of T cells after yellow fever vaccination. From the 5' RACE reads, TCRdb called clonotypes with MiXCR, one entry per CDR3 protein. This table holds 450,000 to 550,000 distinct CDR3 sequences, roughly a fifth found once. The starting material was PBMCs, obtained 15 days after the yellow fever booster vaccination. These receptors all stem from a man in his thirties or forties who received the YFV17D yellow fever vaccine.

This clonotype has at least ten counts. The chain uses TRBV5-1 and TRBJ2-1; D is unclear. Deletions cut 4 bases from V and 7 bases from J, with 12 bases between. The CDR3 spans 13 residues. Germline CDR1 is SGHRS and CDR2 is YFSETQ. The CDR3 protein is CASSTPVDNEQFF. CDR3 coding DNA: TGCGCCAGCAGCACCCCGGTTGATAATGAGCAGTTCTTC.

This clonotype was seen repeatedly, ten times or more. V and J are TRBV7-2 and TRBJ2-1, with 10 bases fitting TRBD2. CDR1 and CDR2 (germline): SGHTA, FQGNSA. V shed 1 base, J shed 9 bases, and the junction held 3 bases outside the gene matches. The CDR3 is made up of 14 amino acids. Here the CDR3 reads CASSLGLAGVEQFF. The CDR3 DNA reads TGTGCCAGCAGCTTAGGGCTAGCGGGAGTTGAGCAGTTCTTC. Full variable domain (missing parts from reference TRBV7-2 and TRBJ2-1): GAGVSQSPSNKVTEKGKDVELRCDPISGHTALYWYRQSLGQGLEFLIYFQGNSAPDKSGLPSDRFSAERTGGSVSTLTIQRTQQEDSAVYLCASSLGLAGVEQFFGPGTRLTVL.

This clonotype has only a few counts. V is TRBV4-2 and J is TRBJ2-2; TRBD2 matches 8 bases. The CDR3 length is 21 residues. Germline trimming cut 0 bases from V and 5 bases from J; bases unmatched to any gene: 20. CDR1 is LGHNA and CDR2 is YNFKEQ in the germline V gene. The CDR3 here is CASSQERVFGKAGVYTGELFF. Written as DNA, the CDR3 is TGTGCCAGCAGCCAAGAGAGAGTTTTTGGTAAAGCGGGAGTTTATACCGGGGAGCTGTTTTTT.

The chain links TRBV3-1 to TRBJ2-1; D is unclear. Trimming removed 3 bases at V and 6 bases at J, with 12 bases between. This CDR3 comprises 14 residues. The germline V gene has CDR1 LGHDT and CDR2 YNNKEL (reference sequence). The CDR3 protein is CASSQLIEGNEQFF. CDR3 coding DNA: TGTGCCAGCAGCCAGCTGATAGAAGGCAATGAGCAGTTCTTC.

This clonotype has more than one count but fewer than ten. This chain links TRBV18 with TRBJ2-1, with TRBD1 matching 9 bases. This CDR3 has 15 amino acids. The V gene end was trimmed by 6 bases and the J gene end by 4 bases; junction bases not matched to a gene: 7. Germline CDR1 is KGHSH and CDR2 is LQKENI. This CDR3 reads CASSFTGGDYNEQFF. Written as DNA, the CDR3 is TGTGCCAGCTCCTTCACAGGGGGCGATTACAATGAGCAGTTCTTC.

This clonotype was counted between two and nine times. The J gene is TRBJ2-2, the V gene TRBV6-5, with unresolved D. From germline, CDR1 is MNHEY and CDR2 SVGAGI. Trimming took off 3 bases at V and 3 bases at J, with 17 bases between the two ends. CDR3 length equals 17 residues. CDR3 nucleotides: TGTGCCAGCAGTTATTACCCCGGGTTGCGCGACACCGGGGAGCTGTTTTTT. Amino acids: CASSYYPGLRDTGELFF.

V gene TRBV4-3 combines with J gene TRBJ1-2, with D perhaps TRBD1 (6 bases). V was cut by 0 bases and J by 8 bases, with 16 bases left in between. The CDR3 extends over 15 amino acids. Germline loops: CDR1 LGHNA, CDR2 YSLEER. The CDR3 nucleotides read TGCGCCAGCAGCCAAGATCTTAGGGGGGCGCGGGGCTACACCTTC. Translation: CASSQDLRGARGYTF.

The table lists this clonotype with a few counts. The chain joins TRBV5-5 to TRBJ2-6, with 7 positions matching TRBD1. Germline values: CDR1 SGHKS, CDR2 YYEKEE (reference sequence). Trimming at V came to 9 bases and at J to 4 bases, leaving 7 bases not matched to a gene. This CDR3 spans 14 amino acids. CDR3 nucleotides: TGTGCCACATACAGGGGCACCGGGGCCAACGTCCTGACTTTC. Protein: CATYRGTGANVLTF.

DNA for the CDR3: TGCAGCGTGGGCTCGGTAGGGGGGGCCTCCAATGAGCAGTTCTTC. Translation: CSVGSVGGASNEQFF. The V and J genes are TRBV29-1 and TRBJ2-1; TRBD2 is a possible D gene (7 bases). Germline lookup yields CDR1 SQVTM and CDR2 ANQGSEA. V was cut by 6 bases and J by 6 bases, with 21 bases left in between. The CDR3 runs 15 residues.

CDR3 sequence reads: CASTHPSGDTQYF. The CDR3 region has the DNA TGTGCCAGCACCCACCCCAGCGGGGATACGCAGTATTTT. The chain links TRBV7-2 to TRBJ2-3; D is perhaps TRBD2 (6 bases). V was trimmed by 7 bases and J by 6 bases, leaving 14 bases between them. The germline gives CDR1 SGHTA, CDR2 FQGNSA. There are 13 residues in the CDR3.

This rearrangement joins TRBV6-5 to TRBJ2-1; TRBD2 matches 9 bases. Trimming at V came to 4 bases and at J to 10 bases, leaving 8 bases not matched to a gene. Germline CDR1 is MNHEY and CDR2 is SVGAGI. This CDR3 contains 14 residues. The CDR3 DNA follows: TGTGCCAGCAGTTTATTAGCGGGAGAGGGGGAGCAGTTCTTC. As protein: CASSLLAGEGEQFF.

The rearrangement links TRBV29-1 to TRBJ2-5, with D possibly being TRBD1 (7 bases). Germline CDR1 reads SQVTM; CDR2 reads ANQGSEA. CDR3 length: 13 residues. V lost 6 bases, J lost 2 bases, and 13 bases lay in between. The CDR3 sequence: CSVRGQTQETQYF. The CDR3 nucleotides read TGCAGCGTGCGGGGACAGACTCAAGAGACCCAGTACTTC.

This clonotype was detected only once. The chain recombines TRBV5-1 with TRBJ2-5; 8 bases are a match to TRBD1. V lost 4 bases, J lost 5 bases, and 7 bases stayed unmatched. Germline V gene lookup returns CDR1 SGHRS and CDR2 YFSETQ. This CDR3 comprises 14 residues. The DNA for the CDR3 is TGCGCCAGCAGCCGGACAGGGTTAGGGGAGACCCAGTACTTC. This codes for CASSRTGLGETQYF.